Listed below are T cell receptor beta chains from one sample, sequenced in a study of T cells in Graves' hyperthyroidism and ophthalmopathy. TCRdb recomputed calls from the multiplex PCR reads with MiXCR, one row per CDR3 protein. The data hold around 300,000 distinct CDR3 sequences, with roughly 13% observed a single time. Sequenced input: blood. The origin of the receptors is a woman in her thirties or forties with Graves' hyperthyroidism. CDR3s include the opening cysteine and the closing phenylalanine or tryptophan. Fields, in order: clone size, V gene, D gene, J gene, CDR3 protein, CDR3 DNA. A D gene is named only where the DNA matches it firmly. The listing skips clone size in some rows; elsewhere it reads once, few, many or a size class.

few	TRBV6-1	.	TRBJ1-3	CASSEPARSSGNTIYF	TGTGCCAGCAGTGAACCAGCCCGGAGCTCTGGAAACACCATATATTTT
.	TRBV6-1	TRBD1	TRBJ1-2	CASWDRENYGYTF	TGTGCCAGCTGGGACAGGGAAAACTATGGCTACACCTTC
many	TRBV6-1	.	TRBJ1-5	CASSYSGPRAPRSQPQHF	TGTGCCAGCAGTTACAGCGGCCCGCGAGCTCCCCGTAGCCAGCCCCAGCATTTT
few	TRBV7-2	.	TRBJ2-3	CASSWGYSYRFTDTQYF	TGTGCCAGCAGCTGGGGGTATTCTTACCGGTTCACAGATACGCAGTATTTT
many	TRBV20-1	TRBD1	TRBJ2-7	CSADSPGTGSYEQYF	TGCAGTGCAGACTCGCCGGGGACAGGGTCGTACGAGCAGTACTTC
few	TRBV29-1	TRBD2	TRBJ2-2	CSEDSLAANTGELFF	TGCAGCGAGGACTCTCTAGCGGCGAACACCGGGGAGCTGTTTTTT
.	TRBV29-1	TRBD1	TRBJ2-7	CSVDGGSGQGLHTYGQYF	TGCAGCGTTGACGGAGGGTCGGGACAGGGGCTCCACACCTACGGGCAGTACTTC
.	TRBV28	.	TRBJ1-4	CASREIRETNEKLFF	TGTGCCAGCAGGGAAATTAGGGAAACTAATGAAAAACTGTTTTTT
.	TRBV30	.	TRBJ1-1	CAWSHQNTEAFF	TGTGCCTGGAGCCATCAGAACACTGAAGCTTTCTTT
.	TRBV11-2	TRBD2	TRBJ2-7	CASSQTSGVPSCEQYF	TGCGCCAGCAGCCAGACTAGCGGCGTTCCCTCCTGCGAGCAGTACTTC
few	TRBV7-6	.	TRBJ2-7	CASSPFTAYEQYF	TGTGCCAGCAGCCCCTTTACGGCTTACGAGCAGTACTTC
.	TRBV5-5	.	TRBJ2-5	CASSLSPSSRETQYF	TGTGCCAGCAGCCTATCTCCCTCCTCCCGGGAGACCCAGTACTTC
once	TRBV24-1	TRBD2	TRBJ2-4	CATSDGGTSEDIQYF	TGTGCCACCAGTGACGGGGGGACTAGCGAGGACATTCAGTACTTC